The clone carrying this T cell receptor (beta chain) was seen just once. Its antigen is still unknown. Clones were sequenced by immunoSEQ multiplex PCR, and TCRdb holds only the in-frame ones, with some missing. The sample lists around 980,000 clones; around 78% were seen once. These data originate in a study of shared clonotypes between healthy human individuals. General observations from the study: When naive CD4 clonotypes were compared across several donors, about 4.8% were shared. A generally larger estimated richness was seen in naive subsets than in memory subsets.

The V end lost 2 bases, the J end lost 4 bases, and 5 bases lay between the germline ends. The CDR3 totals 13 residues. From germline, CDR1 is MNHEY and CDR2 SVGAGI. CD4+ cells were split into CD45RA+ naive and CD45RA-negative memory subsets. What was sequenced was memory CD4+ T cells from PBMCs. Subset defined: CD45RA-negative fraction. The receptor was isolated from a man aged 18 to 29 in good health. Some clones in this sample may be carry-over from other donors' samples. This chain connects TRBV6-5 to TRBJ1-4, with D hard to call. CDR3 residues: CASSYSHNEKLFF. The CDR3 DNA sequence: TGTGCCAGCAGTTACAGCCATAATGAAAAACTGTTTTTT.